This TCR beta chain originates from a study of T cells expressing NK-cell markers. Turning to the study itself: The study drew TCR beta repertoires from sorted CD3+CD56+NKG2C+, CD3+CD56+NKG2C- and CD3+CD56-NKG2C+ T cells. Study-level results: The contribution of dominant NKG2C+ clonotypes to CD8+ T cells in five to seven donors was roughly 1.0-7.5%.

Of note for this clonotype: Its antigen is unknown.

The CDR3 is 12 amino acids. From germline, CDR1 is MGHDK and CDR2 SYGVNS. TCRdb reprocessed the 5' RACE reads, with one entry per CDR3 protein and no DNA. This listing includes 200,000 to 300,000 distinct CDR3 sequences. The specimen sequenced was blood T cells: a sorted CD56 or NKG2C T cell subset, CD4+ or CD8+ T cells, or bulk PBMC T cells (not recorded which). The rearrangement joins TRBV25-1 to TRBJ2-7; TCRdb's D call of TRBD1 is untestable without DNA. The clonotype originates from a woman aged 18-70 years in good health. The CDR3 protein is CASSGGGYEQYF.